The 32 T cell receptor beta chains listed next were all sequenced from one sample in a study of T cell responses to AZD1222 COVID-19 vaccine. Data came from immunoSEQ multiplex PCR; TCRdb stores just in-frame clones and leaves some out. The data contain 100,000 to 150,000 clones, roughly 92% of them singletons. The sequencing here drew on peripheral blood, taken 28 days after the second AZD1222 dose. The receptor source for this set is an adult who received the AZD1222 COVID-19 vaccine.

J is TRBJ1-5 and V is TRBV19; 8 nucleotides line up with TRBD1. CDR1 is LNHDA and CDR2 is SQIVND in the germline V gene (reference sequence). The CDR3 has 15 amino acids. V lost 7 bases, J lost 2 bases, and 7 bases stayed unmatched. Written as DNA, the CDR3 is TGTGCCAGTATCGGTCAGGGGGCTCGCAATCAGCCCCAGCATTTT. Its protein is CASIGQGARNQPQHF.

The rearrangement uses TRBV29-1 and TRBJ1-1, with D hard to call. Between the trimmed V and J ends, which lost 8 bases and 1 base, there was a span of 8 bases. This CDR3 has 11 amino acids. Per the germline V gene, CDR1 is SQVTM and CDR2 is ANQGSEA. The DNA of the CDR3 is TGCAGCCTGGAAGGGAACACTGAAGCTTTCTTT. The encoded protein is CSLEGNTEAFF.

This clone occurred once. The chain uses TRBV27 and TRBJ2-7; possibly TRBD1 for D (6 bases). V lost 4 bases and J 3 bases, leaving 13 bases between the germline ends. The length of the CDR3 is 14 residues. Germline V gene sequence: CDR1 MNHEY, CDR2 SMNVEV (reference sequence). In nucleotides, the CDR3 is TGTGCCAGCAGTTACAGGGAAGGGAACTACGAGCAGTACTTC. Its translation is CASSYREGNYEQYF.

The CDR3 bases are TGTGCCAGTAGTATTGGGGACATAAACTATAGCAATCAGCCCCAGCATTTT. Protein: CASSIGDINYSNQPQHF. The chain uses TRBV19 and TRBJ1-5; TRBD1 might be the D (6 bases). The CDR3 has 17 residues. Deletions cut 3 bases from V and 0 bases from J, with 15 bases between. The V gene's germline CDR1 is LNHDA and CDR2 SQIVND (reference sequence).

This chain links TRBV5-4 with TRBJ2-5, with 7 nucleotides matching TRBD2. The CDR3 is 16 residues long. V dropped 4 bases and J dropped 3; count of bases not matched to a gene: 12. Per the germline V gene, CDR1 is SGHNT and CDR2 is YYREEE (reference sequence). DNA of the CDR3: TGTGCCAGCAGCCCCGGCGGAGCGGGGAAGAAAGAGACCCAGTACTTC. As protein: CASSPGGAGKKETQYF.

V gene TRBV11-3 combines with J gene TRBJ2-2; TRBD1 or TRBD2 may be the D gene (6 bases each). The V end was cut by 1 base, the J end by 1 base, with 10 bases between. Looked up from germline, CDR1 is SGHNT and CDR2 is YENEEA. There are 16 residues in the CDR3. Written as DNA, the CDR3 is TGTGCCAGCAGCTTAGTCGGGGGCCTGAACACCGGGGAGCTGTTTTTT. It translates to CASSLVGGLNTGELFF.

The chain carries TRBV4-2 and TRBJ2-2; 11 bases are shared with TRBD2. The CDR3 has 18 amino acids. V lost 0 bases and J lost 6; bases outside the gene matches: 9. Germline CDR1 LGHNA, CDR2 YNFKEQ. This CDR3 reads CASSQDLVAGGDAGELFF. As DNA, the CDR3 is TGTGCCAGCAGCCAAGACTTGGTAGCGGGGGGGGACGCCGGGGAGCTGTTTTTT.

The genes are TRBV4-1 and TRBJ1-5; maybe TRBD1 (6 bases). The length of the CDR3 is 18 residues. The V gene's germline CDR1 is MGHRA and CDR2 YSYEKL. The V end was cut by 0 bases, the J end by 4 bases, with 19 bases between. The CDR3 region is CASSQDLLRGRDNQPQHF. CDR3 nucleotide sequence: TGCGCCAGCAGCCAAGACCTACTCAGGGGCAGGGATAATCAGCCCCAGCATTTT.

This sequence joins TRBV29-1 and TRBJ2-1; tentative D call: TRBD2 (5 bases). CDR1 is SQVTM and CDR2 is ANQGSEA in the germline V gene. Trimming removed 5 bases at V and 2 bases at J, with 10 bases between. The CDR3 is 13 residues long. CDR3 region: CSVNPGTYNEQFF. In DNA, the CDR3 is TGCAGCGTTAATCCGGGAACCTACAATGAGCAGTTCTTC.

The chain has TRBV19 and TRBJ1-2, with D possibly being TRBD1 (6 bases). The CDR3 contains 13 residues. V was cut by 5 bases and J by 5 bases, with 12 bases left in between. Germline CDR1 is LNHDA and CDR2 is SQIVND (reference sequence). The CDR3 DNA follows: TGTGCCAGTAGTGCTCAGACAGGTTATGGCTACACCTTC. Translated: CASSAQTGYGYTF.

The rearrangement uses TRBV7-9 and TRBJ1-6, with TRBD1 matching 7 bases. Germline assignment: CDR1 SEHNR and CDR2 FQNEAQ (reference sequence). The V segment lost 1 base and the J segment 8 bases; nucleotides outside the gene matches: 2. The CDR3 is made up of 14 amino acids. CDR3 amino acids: CASSLDRGYSPLHF. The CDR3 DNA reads TGTGCCAGCAGCTTAGACAGGGGCTATTCACCCCTCCACTTT. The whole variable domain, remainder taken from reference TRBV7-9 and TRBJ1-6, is DTGVSQNPRHKITKRGQNVTFRCDPISEHNRLYWYRQTLGQGPEFLTYFQNEAQLEKSRLLSDRFSAERPKGSFSTLEIQRTEQGDSAMYLCASSLDRGYSPLHFGNGTRLTVT.

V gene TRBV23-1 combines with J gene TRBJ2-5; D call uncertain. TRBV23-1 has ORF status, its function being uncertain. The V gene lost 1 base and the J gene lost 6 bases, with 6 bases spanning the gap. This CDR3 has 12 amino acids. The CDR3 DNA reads TGCGCCAGCAGTCAATTTGTACAGACCCAGTACTTC. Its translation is CASSQFVQTQYF.

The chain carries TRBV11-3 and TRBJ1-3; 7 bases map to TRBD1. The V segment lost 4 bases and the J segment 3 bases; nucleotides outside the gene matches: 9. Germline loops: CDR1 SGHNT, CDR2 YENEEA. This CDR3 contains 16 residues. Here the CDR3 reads CASSYRDSVFGNTIYF. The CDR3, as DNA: TGTGCCAGCAGCTACCGGGACAGCGTGTTTGGAAACACCATATATTTT.

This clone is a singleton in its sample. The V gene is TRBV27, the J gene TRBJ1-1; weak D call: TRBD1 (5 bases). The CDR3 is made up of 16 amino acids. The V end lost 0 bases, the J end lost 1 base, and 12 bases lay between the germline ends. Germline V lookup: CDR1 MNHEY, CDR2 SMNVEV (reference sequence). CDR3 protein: CASSLSAGLPNTEAFF. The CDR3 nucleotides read TGTGCCAGCAGTTTATCGGCAGGGTTGCCGAACACTGAAGCTTTCTTT.

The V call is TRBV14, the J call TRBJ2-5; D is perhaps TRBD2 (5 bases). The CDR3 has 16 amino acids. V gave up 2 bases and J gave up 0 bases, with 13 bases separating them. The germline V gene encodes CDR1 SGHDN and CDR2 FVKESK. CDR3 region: CASSQLIGGYQETQYF. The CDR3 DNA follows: TGTGCCAGCAGCCAATTGATCGGCGGGTACCAAGAGACCCAGTACTTC.

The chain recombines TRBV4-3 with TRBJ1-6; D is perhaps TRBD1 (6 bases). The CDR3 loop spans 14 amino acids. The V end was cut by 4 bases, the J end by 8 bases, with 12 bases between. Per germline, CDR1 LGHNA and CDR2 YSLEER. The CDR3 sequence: CASSPTGNHSPLHF. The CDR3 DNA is TGCGCCAGCAGCCCCACAGGGAACCATTCACCCCTCCACTTT.

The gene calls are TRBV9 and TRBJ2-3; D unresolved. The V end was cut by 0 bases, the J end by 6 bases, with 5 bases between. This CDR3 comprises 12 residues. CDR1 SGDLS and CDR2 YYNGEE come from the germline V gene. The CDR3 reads CASSVGLDTQYF. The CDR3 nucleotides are TGTGCCAGCAGCGTAGGGCTGGATACGCAGTATTTT.

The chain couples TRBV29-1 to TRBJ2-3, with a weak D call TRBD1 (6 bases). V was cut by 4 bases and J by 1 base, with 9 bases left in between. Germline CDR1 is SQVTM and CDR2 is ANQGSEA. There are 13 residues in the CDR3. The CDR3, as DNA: TGCAGCGTTGGGACAGTCCGCACAGATACGCAGTATTTT. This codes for CSVGTVRTDTQYF.

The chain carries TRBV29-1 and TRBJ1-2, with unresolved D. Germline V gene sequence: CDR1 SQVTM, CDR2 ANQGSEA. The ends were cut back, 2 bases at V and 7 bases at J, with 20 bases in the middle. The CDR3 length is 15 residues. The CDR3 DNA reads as TGCAGCGTTGAAAGGGCTAGGGCCGAGTCCTTTGGCTACACCTTC. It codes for CSVERARAESFGYTF.

The CDR3, as DNA: TGTGCCAGTAGTAGGGACAGACTCACAGATACGCAGTATTTT. This gives the protein CASSRDRLTDTQYF. The chain couples TRBV19 to TRBJ2-3; 7 bases fit TRBD1. From germline, CDR1 is LNHDA and CDR2 SQIVND (reference sequence). The CDR3 consists of 14 residues. Unmatched junction bases numbered 3, after V lost 4 bases and J lost 2 bases. The full variable domain, its missing parts supplied by reference TRBV19 and TRBJ2-3, is DGGITQSPKYLFRKEGQNVTLSCEQNLNHDAMYWYRQDPGQGLRLIYYSQIVNDFQKGDIAEGYSVSREKKESFPLTVTSAQKNPTAFYLCASSRDRLTDTQYFGPGTRLTVL.

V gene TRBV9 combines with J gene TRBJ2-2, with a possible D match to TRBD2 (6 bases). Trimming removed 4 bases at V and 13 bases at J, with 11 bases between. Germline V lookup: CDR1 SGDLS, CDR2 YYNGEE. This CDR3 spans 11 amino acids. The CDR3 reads CASSPGLWLFF. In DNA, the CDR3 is TGTGCCAGCAGCCCCGGACTATGGCTGTTTTTT.

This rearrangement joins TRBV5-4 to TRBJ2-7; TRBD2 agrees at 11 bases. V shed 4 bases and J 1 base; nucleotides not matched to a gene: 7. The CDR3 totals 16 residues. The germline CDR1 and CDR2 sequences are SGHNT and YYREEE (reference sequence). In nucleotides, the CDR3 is TGTGCCAGCAGCCAAGCCGGGACTAGCGGATCCTACGAGCAGTACTTC. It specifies CASSQAGTSGSYEQYF.

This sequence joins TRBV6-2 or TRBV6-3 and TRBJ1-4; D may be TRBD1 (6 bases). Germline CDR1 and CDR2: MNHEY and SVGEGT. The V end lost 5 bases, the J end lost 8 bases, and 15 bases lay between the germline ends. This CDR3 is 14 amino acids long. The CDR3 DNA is TGTGCCAGCAGTCTCAGGGGATCCTGGGAAAAACTGTTTTTT. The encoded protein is CASSLRGSWEKLFF.

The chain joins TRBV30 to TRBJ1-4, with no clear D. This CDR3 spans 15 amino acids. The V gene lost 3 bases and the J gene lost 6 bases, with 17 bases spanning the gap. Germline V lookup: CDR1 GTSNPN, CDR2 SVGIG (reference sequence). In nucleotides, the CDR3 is TGTGCCTGGAGCCCCGGACTGGTCGAGTATGAAAAACTGTTTTTT. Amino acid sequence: CAWSPGLVEYEKLFF.

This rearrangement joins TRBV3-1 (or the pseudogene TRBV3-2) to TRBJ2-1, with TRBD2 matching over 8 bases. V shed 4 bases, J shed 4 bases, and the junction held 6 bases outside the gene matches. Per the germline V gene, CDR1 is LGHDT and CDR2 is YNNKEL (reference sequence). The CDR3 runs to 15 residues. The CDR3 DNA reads TGTGCCAGCAGCCCCGACAGCGGGGGATACAATGAGCAGTTCTTC. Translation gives CASSPDSGGYNEQFF.

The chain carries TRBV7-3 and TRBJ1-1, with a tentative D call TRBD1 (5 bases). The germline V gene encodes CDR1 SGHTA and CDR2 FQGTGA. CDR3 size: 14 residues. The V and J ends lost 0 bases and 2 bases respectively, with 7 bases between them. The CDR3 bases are TGTGCCAGCAGCTTAACCGGGGGTAACACTGAAGCTTTCTTT. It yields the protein CASSLTGGNTEAFF.

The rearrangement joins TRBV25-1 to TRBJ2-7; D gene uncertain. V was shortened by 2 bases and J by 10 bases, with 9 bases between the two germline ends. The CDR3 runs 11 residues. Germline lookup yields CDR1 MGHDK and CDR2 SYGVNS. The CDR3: CASSEVEIQYF. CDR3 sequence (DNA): TGTGCCAGCAGTGAAGTTGAGATTCAGTACTTC.

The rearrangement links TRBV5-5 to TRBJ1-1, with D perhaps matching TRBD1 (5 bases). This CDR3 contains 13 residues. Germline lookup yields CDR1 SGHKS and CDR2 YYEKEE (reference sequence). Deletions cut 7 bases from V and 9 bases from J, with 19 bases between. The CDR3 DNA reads TGTGCCAGCGGCAAACTGAGGGACTTACAAGCTTTCTTT. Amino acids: CASGKLRDLQAFF.

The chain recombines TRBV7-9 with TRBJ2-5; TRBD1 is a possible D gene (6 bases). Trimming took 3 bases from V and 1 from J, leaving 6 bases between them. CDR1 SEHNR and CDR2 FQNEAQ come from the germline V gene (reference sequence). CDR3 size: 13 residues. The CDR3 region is CASSLDSQETQYF. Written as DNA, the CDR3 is TGTGCCAGCAGCTTGGACAGCCAAGAGACCCAGTACTTC.

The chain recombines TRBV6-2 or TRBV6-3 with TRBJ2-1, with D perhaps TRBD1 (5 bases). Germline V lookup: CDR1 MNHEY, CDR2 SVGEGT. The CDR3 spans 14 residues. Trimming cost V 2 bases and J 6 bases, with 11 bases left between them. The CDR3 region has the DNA TGTGCCAGCAGTTACGGGGCAGGGCCCAATGAGCAGTTCTTC. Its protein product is CASSYGAGPNEQFF.

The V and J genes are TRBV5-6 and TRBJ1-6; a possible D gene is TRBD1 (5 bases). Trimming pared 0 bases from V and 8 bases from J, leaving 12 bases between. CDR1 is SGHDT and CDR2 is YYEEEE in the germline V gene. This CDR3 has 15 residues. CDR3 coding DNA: TGTGCCAGCAGCTTGGATCAGGGCATTGATTCACCCCTCCACTTT. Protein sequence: CASSLDQGIDSPLHF.

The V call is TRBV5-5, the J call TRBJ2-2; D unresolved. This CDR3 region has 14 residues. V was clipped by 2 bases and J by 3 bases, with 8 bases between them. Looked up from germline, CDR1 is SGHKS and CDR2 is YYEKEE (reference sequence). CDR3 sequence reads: CASSFLVDTGELFF. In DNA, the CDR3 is TGTGCCAGCAGCTTCCTGGTAGACACCGGGGAGCTGTTTTTT.